Described below is a single T cell receptor beta chain sequence and its context. The germline V gene encodes CDR1 LNHDA and CDR2 SQIVND (reference sequence). Trimming left V 5 bases short and J 7 bases short, with 18 bases between. This CDR3 is built from 15 residues. The sample is drawn from a study of blood T cell repertoires in COVID-19. Seattle cases were enrolled at active infection and followed longitudinally. Per the study methods: From reference gene primer amplification, estimates of nucleated cell counts were derived. Only in-frame clones appear in the TCRdb table, and some are missing; sequencing was by immunoSEQ multiplex PCR. That table is the source of V, J and clone size, and D and trimming were worked out from the DNA. This sample has about 230,000 clones, with around 84% found just once.

This receptor was obtained from a man aged 45-65 years with COVID-19, enrolled during active disease. The genes are TRBV19 and TRBJ2-1; a weak D match, TRBD2 (5 bases). The source material was peripheral blood. The CDR3 DNA reads as TGTGCCAGTAGTCTCTCCGGGATCAAGTTAAATGAGCAGTTCTTC. Translated: CASSLSGIKLNEQFF.